This T cell receptor beta chain was captured by sequencing in a study of blood T cell repertoires in COVID-19. Background on the study: PBMCs, B-cell-depleted T cells, or T cells provided the cDNA or gDNA that made up the material.

Data came from immunoSEQ multiplex PCR; TCRdb stores just in-frame clones and leaves some out. Of 64,000 or so clones in the sample, roughly 93% were seen once. The CDR3 is 14 amino acids. CDR1 and CDR2 (germline): SGDLS, YYNGEE. The germline V and J ends were trimmed by 4 bases and 6 bases, with 14 bases remaining between them. This chain joins TRBV9 and TRBJ2-1, with TRBD2 as a possible D gene (6 bases). Sequencing used peripheral blood. The source of this sequence is a human donor in a cohort sampled during active COVID-19. DNA of the CDR3: TGTGCCAGCAGCTGGGAAACTAGCTCCAATGAGCAGTTCTTC. Encoded protein: CASSWETSSNEQFF.